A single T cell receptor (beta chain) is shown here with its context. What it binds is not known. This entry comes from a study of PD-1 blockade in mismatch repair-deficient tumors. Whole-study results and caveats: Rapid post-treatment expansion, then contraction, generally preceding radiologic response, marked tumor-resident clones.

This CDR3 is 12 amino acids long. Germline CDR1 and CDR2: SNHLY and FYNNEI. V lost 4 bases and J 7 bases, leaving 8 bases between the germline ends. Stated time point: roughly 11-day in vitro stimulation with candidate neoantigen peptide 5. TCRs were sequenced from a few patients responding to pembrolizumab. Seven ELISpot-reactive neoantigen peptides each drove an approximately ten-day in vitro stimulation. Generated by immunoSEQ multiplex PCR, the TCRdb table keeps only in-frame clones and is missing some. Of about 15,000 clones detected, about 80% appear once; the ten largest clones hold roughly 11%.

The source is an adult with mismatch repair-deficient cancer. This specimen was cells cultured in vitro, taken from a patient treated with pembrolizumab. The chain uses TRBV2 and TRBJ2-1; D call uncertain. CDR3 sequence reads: CASSVSQNEQFF. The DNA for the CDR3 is TGTGCCAGCAGTGTCTCTCAGAATGAGCAGTTCTTC.